This T cell receptor beta chain was profiled in a study of cytomegalovirus exposure and HLA in healthy donors (dated by TCRdb to the late 2010s). Looking at the study overall: An earlier analysis of 587 of the donors reported about 250 Gb of sequence data and roughly 110 million unique TCR beta sequences from about 200 million T cells. An early release covering 550 to 700 HLA-typed donors comprised 250 to 350 gigabases of sequencing data and approximately 80 million unique TCR sequences. Of the 300 to 450 genotyped donors, 81% were placed in the genetic ancestry cluster associated with self-reported Caucasian donors. The study aimed to test whether signatures of past pathogen exposure could be identified by cataloging public T cell receptors. The study profiled the T cell repertoires of about 720 subjects by immunosequencing and related them to cytomegalovirus serostatus. Besides the first cohort of about 730 subjects, a separate validation cohort made up of around 120 different subjects was used. High-throughput TCR immunosequencing, statistical association of individual TCRs with disease status, and machine learning were combined to predict cytomegalovirus infection status. A later analysis re-examined previously published TCR beta repertoires from about 670 donors and added high-resolution HLA genotyping to investigate patterns of TCR occurrence. Rather than using new phenotypic data, the later analysis identified candidate immune exposures from TCR beta sequences and from how often those sequences occurred across donors. In an earlier analysis of about 590 of the donors, high-throughput TCR beta sequencing was used to judge whether each TCR beta V gene segment behaved as functional or pseudogenic. Donor age, sex, ethnicity and CMV serostatus were compiled together with the repertoire data. A later genetic analysis took genome-wide SNP genotypes for about 65% of the 666 donors and used that subset as a discovery cohort. Every discovery cohort repertoire had been produced on one sequencing platform. HLA typing included class I and class II loci at four-digit resolution. The number of typed donors differed by locus: roughly 629-640 for A, B, C, DRB1 and DQB1; approximately 530 for DQA1; fewer than 610 for DPA1; and roughly 490 for DPB1. About 5 DR-DQ haplotypes were handled as single units for association and clustering, since linkage in the cohort was strong. Among roughly 400 genotyped donors of the cohort, an average of about 240,000 unique TCR beta nucleotide sequences were sequenced per donor, roughly 18% of them non-productive.

The cohort consisted of 600 to 700 healthy bone marrow donors. At the time of sampling, every cohort member was nominally healthy, though immune exposures that went unrecorded were likely present. The donor was CMV seronegative and was included in the group of about 400 seronegative cohort members. Each donor provided a peripheral blood sample, and peripheral blood mononuclear cells were used for TCR beta sequencing. The Qiagen DNeasy Blood Extraction Kit was used to extract genomic DNA from the blood cell samples. The paper's findings and limits, for the study overall: A later analysis found that HLA-associated TCR beta chains were more clonally expanded and had lower generation probabilities than equally common non-associated chains. While some public TCRs were present in many individuals, most TCR sequences turned up only very rarely across donors. The classifier was reported to diagnose cytomegalovirus status with high specificity and sensitivity in both the original cohort and the validation cohort. In the study, some 180 TCR beta chains were listed as associated with cytomegalovirus. Because HLA typing was missing for some donors at each locus, association tests included only the typed subset. Strong co-occurrence of HLA alleles, especially DR and DQ, made assigning TCR associations to individual alleles difficult. Because counts were too low, roughly 18 rarely observed V segments, including chromosome 9 orphons, were left out of the earlier analysis of 500 to 750 of the donors. A cluster of highly shared sequence variants was judged likely to represent a technical artifact of the sequencing pipeline. A later analysis found that most CMV-associated TCR beta chains appeared HLA-restricted, with HLA associations seemingly driven largely by CMV exposure. The authors suggested that the approach could potentially be generalized to other disease states and immunological phenotypes. Roughly uniform sequencing depth across donors was assumed in presence/absence analyses, although this assumption may not hold. An earlier analysis of approximately 500 of the donors showed that most TCR beta V segments appeared in productive rearrangements either about 87% or about 30% of the time, which broadly matched IMGT annotations. Linkage disequilibrium might explain the correlated functional status among segregating V segments, but an unknown experimental factor could not be ruled out. In a later analysis, several top co-occurrence clusters were reported to appear linked to parvovirus B19, influenza, CMV and Epstein-Barr virus. According to a later analysis, TCR association rates differed among HLA loci, with DRB1 alleles showing the most associated TCRs and HLA-C alleles showing the fewest. A further reported finding was that TCR beta sequences accurately predicted the HLA-A and HLA-B alleles for most subjects in the first cohort. The cohort was sequenced for TCR beta chains only, and without alpha or paired-chain data the features that could be detected were limited. Specific HLA alleles were associated with some 15,000 TCR beta sequences at a false discovery rate of 0.05 in a later analysis. According to a later genetic analysis, donors in an Asian-associated ancestry cluster had fewer N-insertions in productive TCRs than the roughly 670-donor mean. Three of the identified cytomegalovirus-associated TCR beta chains were confirmed in vitro to be specific for cytomegalovirus antigens. V-gene and J-gene trimming of TCR beta chains was associated with a missense DCLRE1C variant in a later genetic analysis, and the association was replicated in an independent cohort. The only immune exposure information available for the cohort was CMV serostatus.

To note about this clone: Its antigen is currently not known. No much larger clonotype is one base removed from it; base qualities were not supplied.

The method was the immunoSEQ multiplex PCR assay. A mixture of 60 forward primers for TCR Vbeta segments and 13 reverse primers for TCR Jbeta segments was used in the multiplex PCR. Amplification of the CDR3 region of rearranged TCR beta genes was performed with a multiplex PCR assay on genomic DNA. Amplified TCR beta libraries were sequenced as 87-base-pair reads on the Illumina HiSeq System. As for how the authors treated the data: Across the roughly 670 repertoires, a later analysis counted roughly 84 million unique TCR beta chains, 9.5 million to 13 million of which were shared by at least two donors. To remove PCR and sequencing errors, raw reads were error-corrected and collapsed into unique sequences using a nearest-neighbor algorithm that merged closely related sequences. V, D and J gene segments were assigned by aligning CDR3 sequences to IMGT reference sequences. For a sequence to be retained, a match of at least six nucleotides to both a V gene segment and a J gene segment was required. Rearrangements were classified as productive when the CDR3 lacked stop codons and remained in frame with V and J, and all other rearrangements were classified as non-productive. Following IMGT convention, CDR3 was defined as the stretch from the second conserved V-encoded cysteine up to the conserved J-encoded phenylalanine. Sequences without an unambiguous match to a single V gene segment were excluded from the earlier analysis of about 640 of the donors. An earlier analysis of around 600 of the donors classified V segments as functional when productive rearrangements were above 56.7% and as segregating when the standard deviation between donors was above 5%. A statistical classification framework was built to diagnose cytomegalovirus status from the catalog of TCR beta chain sequences. V and J gene assignment, in a later analysis, came from comparing TCR nucleotide sequences with IMGT/GENE-DB human TR gene sequences. In a later analysis, CDR3 sequences and most-parsimonious VDJ recombination scenarios were assigned using the TCRdist pipeline. A later analysis defined each TCR beta chain by its CDR3 amino acid sequence plus V-gene family, and excluded reads lacking a unique V-gene family. As a way to deal with suspected cross-contamination and a sequencing artifact, a later analysis dropped hundreds of nucleotide sequences that were highly shared and had low generation probability. In a later analysis, a clonal expansion index for each public chain was calculated from normalized within-repertoire ranks of inferred template counts. In a later analysis, generation probabilities were computed with a VDJ recombination model fitted to out-of-frame rearrangements, and the resulting probabilities were checked against IGoR. In a later analysis, TCR-TCR, TCR-HLA and TCR-CMV co-occurrence was scored with hypergeometric tests, and a repertoire-size bias correction was applied to TCR pairs. In a later analysis, false discovery rates were estimated by permuting HLA or CMV assignments 20 times. In a later analysis, co-occurring TCRs were grouped using DBSCAN, and TCRdist sequence similarity was added for clustering within HLA-allele-positive subsets. Repertoires with fewer than 30,000 or more than 120,000 public chains, plus five repertoires with anomalous nucleotide sharing, were excluded from co-occurrence clustering. TCRdb limited this immuneACCESS table to in-frame rearrangements with V and J called. A share of clones is missing; checked studies link under half to unresolved V genes, and the rest is unexplained. The V and J calls and the clone size are those of that table, but D and trimming were determined from the DNA. Present in this sample are some 110,000 clones, about four fifths of which were seen just once. About 1.6% of the sample belongs to the ten largest clones.

Sequencing was performed on PBMCs. The clonotype comes from a woman between 18 and 29 years old in good health and CMV-seronegative.

The bases are TGTGCCAGCAGTCAAACCTTGCTAAACACTGAAGCTTTCTTT. It encodes CASSQTLLNTEAFF. The sequence links TRBV6-5 to TRBJ1-1; the D gene remains uncertain. For CDR1 and CDR2, the germline V gene lists MNHEY and SVGAGI. Trimming removed 5 bases from V and 2 bases from J, leaving 12 bases between the germline ends. Inclusive of the bounding cysteine and phenylalanine, the CDR3 is 14 residues long. The read is trimmed to its CDR3 DNA, 42 bases read in frame from base 1.